One sample yielded the 3 T cell receptor beta chains listed below, sequenced in a study of T cell clones after liver transplantation (dated by TCRdb to the late 2010s). Libraries were prepared through the immunoSEQ multiplex PCR assay. TCRdb limited this immuneACCESS table to in-frame rearrangements with V and J called. A share of clones is missing; checked studies link under half to unresolved V genes, and the rest is unexplained. The sample table shows about 20,000 clones, and 85% to 95% are seen once. Roughly 25% of the sample rests with the top ten. The source was CD8+ T cells from blood, collected roughly 25 months after liver transplant. The receptors were sampled from a human patient who received a liver transplant. Following a transplant, some T lymphocytes may have been derived from the graft donor.

The chain links TRBV9 to TRBJ2-7; D tentatively fits TRBD1 or TRBD2 (5 bases each). The CDR3 spans 14 residues. CDR1 and CDR2 (germline): SGDLS, YYNGEE. V was shortened by 3 bases and J by 1 base, with 11 bases between the two germline ends. This CDR3 is CASSAGTLSYEQYF. CDR3 DNA sequence: TGTGCCAGCAGCGCCGGGACCCTTTCCTACGAGCAGTACTTC.

The genes are TRBV27 and TRBJ2-1; D is undetermined. Germline CDR1 is MNHEY and CDR2 is SMNVEV (reference sequence). The CDR3 has 13 residues. Trimming stripped 5 bases from V and 5 bases from J, with 10 bases between. The CDR3 DNA sequence: TGTGCCAGCAGTCCCTCCGAGGACAATGAGCAGTTCTTC. Translated: CASSPSEDNEQFF.

CDR3 residues: CATRSSTDTQYF. The CDR3 DNA sequence: TGTGCCACGCGTTCGAGCACAGATACGCAGTATTTT. This chain joins TRBV10-3 and TRBJ2-3; D remains ambiguous. Germline V gene lookup returns CDR1 ENHRY and CDR2 SYGVKD. The ends were cut back, 10 bases at V and 0 bases at J, with 8 bases in the middle. The CDR3 length is 12 residues.